This TCR beta chain was recorded in a study of identical twins' blood T cells. Study as a whole: Twelve libraries, six alpha and six beta, gave approximately 50 million reads.

J lost 4 bases, V lost 8 bases, and 10 bases had no gene match. The CDR3 has 15 residues. Germline loops: CDR1 MNHNY, CDR2 SVGAGI (reference sequence). This clonotype has only a few counts. MiXCR was run by TCRdb on the 5' RACE reads, yielding one entry per CDR3 protein. This table holds 350,000 to 400,000 distinct CDR3 sequences, about 28% found once. The three twin pairs were reared together, likely meeting the same infections. The source material was PBMCs. This sequence was found in a woman between 18 and 50 years old in good health. The chain combines TRBV6-6 with TRBJ2-2; 7 bases map to TRBD2. DNA for the CDR3: TGTGCCAGCGCCCTAGCGGTCTCCCCCACCGGGGAGCTGTTTTTT. Residues: CASALAVSPTGELFF.